This T cell receptor (beta chain) was captured by sequencing in a study of blood T cells in healthy people across ages. Primers used in a second PCR of roughly 6 to 12 cycles were a sample-barcoded 5' primer and a J-beta primer mix. TCRdb reanalysed the 5' RACE reads using MiXCR and keeps one entry per CDR3 protein. The sample consists of 890,000 or so distinct CDR3 sequences, 62% of them appearing once. In regard to this clonotype: Antigen unknown.

Looked up from germline, CDR1 is SGHTA and CDR2 is FQGNSA. V dropped 1 base and J dropped 2 bases, with 10 bases sitting between them. CDR3 length: 15 amino acids. General study points: Researchers deemed the diversity estimates from one million T cells underestimates. Because sorting was not performed, PBMCs prevented conclusive naive versus antigen-experienced comparison. Unknown donor CMV status possibly confounded expanded clonotype changes. Getting older went along with TCR beta diversity per million T cells dropping roughly linearly.

The sequenced sample consisted of blood. The TCR originated in a man aged 25 to 45 in good health. This chain connects TRBV7-2 to TRBJ2-3, with D unclear. The CDR3 reads CASSLVRAPTDTQYF. The DNA for the CDR3 is TGTGCCAGCAGCTTAGTTAGGGCACCCACAGATACGCAGTATTTT.